Listed below are T cell receptor beta chains from one sample, sequenced in a study of CD8+ T cells in alopecia areata. This table comes from immunoSEQ multiplex PCR, and its TCRdb copy is limited to in-frame clones, with some not included. Of 120,000 or so clones in the sample, about 54% were seen once. The specimen was CD8+ T cells sorted from blood, collected at week 4, from a patient treated with tofacitinib. These receptors all stem from a human donor with alopecia areata. Both conserved end residues are part of each CDR3. A D gene is named only where the DNA matches it firmly. Rows give clone size only sometimes, using once, few, many, or a class for an expanded clone.

clone size	V gene	D gene	J gene	CDR3 protein	CDR3 DNA
-	TRBV11-2	TRBD2	TRBJ2-2	CASSPRLAGGANTGELFF	TGTGCCAGCAGCCCCCGACTAGCGGGGGGGGCGAACACCGGGGAGCTGTTTTTT
-	TRBV29-1	-	TRBJ2-1	CSPQTDYNEQFF	TGCAGCCCCCAGACGGATTACAATGAGCAGTTCTTC
-	TRBV11-2	-	TRBJ1-1	CASSLGQGTVDTEAFF	TGTGCCAGCAGCTTAGGGCAGGGTACGGTGGACACTGAAGCTTTCTTT
-	TRBV2	-	TRBJ1-2	CASSDGAGYGYTF	TGTGCCAGCAGTGACGGCGCCGGCTATGGCTACACCTTC
-	TRBV20-1	-	TRBJ2-7	CSARDGYEQYF	TGCAGTGCTAGAGATGGATACGAGCAGTACTTC
-	TRBV29-1	-	TRBJ2-7	CSVVRGEVTYEQYF	TGCAGCGTTGTCCGTGGCGAGGTTACCTACGAGCAGTACTTC
-	TRBV6-4	-	TRBJ1-4	CASSDSGNSELFF	TGTGCCAGCAGTGACTCGGGGAACAGTGAACTGTTTTTT
few	TRBV5-6	TRBD1	TRBJ1-2	CASSRDRAGYTF	TGTGCCAGCAGCCGGGACAGGGCTGGCTACACCTTC
-	TRBV29-1	TRBD1	TRBJ2-7	CSATGTASHEQYF	TGCAGCGCGACCGGGACAGCCTCTCACGAGCAGTACTTC
-	TRBV4-1	TRBD1	TRBJ2-5	CASRGTGAETQYF	TGCGCCAGCAGGGGGACAGGGGCCGAGACCCAGTACTTC
-	TRBV7-9	-	TRBJ1-1	CASSLDASEAFF	TGTGCCAGCAGCTTAGATGCCTCTGAAGCTTTCTTT
-	TRBV11-2	TRBD2	TRBJ2-5	CASSLGPQRGGKETQYF	TGTGCCAGCAGCTTAGGCCCGCAGCGGGGGGGCAAAGAGACCCAGTACTTC
-	TRBV5-1	TRBD1	TRBJ1-1	CASSLYGYRGPTGTEAFF	TGCGCCAGCAGCTTGTACGGTTACAGGGGCCCCACGGGCACTGAAGCTTTCTTT
-	TRBV7-9	-	TRBJ2-5	CASSLARLFQGEQTQYF	TGTGCCAGCAGCTTAGCGCGTCTTTTCCAGGGAGAACAGACCCAGTACTTC
-	TRBV7-9	TRBD1	TRBJ2-5	CASRRQGAGETQYF	TGTGCCAGCAGGAGACAGGGGGCAGGAGAGACCCAGTACTTC
few	TRBV7-9	-	TRBJ2-3	CASSLDTQYF	TGTGCCAGCAGCTTAGATACGCAGTATTTT
-	TRBV6-5	TRBD2	TRBJ2-7	CASSPGTSGSYEQYF	TGTGCCAGCAGCCCCGGGACTAGCGGTTCCTACGAGCAGTACTTC
-	TRBV13	-	TRBJ1-1	CASSPGSNTEAFF	TGTGCCAGCAGCCCCGGTTCAAACACTGAAGCTTTCTTT
-	TRBV29-1	-	TRBJ2-5	CSVGHRDPNHIQETQYF	TGCAGCGTCGGTCACAGGGATCCAAACCATATCCAAGAGACCCAGTACTTC
-	TRBV30	-	TRBJ2-7	CAWRVSYEQYF	TGTGCCTGGAGAGTTTCCTACGAGCAGTACTTC
once	TRBV9	-	TRBJ1-1	CASSVEQGAEAFF	TGTGCCAGCAGCGTAGAACAGGGAGCTGAAGCTTTCTTT
few	TRBV12-5	-	TRBJ2-5	CASGPDSQETQYF	TGTGCTAGTGGTCCAGATTCTCAAGAGACCCAGTACTTC
-	TRBV5-6	TRBD2	TRBJ2-1	CASRPGLATLSDEQFF	TGTGCCAGCAGGCCGGGACTAGCGACGCTTTCGGATGAGCAGTTCTTC
few	TRBV29-1	TRBD1	TRBJ2-3	CSVRDSLTDTQYF	TGCAGCGTCCGGGACAGCCTCACAGATACGCAGTATTTT
few	TRBV30	TRBD1	TRBJ2-7	CAWRGGLYEQYF	TGTGCCTGGAGAGGGGGCCTCTACGAGCAGTACTTC
-	TRBV29-1	-	TRBJ2-5	CSVVPYGPKETQYF	TGCAGCGTCGTACCTTACGGACCGAAAGAGACCCAGTACTTC
-	TRBV25-1	TRBD1	TRBJ2-5	CASSGGLTGSQETQYF	TGTGCCAGCAGTGGGGGCCTGACAGGGTCCCAAGAGACCCAGTACTTC
-	TRBV4-2	-	TRBJ1-2	CASSSSRATNYGYTF	TGTGCCAGCAGCTCCAGCCGAGCTACTAACTATGGCTACACCTTC
few	TRBV4-3	-	TRBJ2-5	CASSQDRRGQETQYF	TGCGCCAGCAGCCAAGATCGGCGGGGTCAAGAGACCCAGTACTTC
-	TRBV13	-	TRBJ1-2	CASSLRGNYGYTF	TGTGCCAGCAGCTTAAGGGGAAACTATGGCTACACCTTC
few	TRBV29-1	-	TRBJ1-1	CSEGGRHGGEAFF	TGCAGCGAGGGAGGCAGGCACGGGGGTGAAGCTTTCTTT
-	TRBV29-1	-	TRBJ1-2	CSVEQASYDYTF	TGCAGCGTTGAACAGGCAAGCTATGACTACACCTTC
-	TRBV13	-	TRBJ2-1	CASSLEAAGTYNEQFF	TGTGCCAGCAGCTTAGAAGCTGCAGGGACCTACAATGAGCAGTTCTTC
-	TRBV7-8	-	TRBJ1-5	CASSSTWSNQPQHF	TGTGCCAGCAGTTCGACATGGAGCAATCAGCCCCAGCATTTT
few	TRBV27	-	TRBJ1-2	CASSLSQGYGYTF	TGTGCCAGCAGTTTATCACAGGGCTATGGCTACACCTTC
-	TRBV7-2	-	TRBJ1-1	CASRPNGATEAFF	TGTGCCAGCAGACCCAATGGGGCCACTGAAGCTTTCTTT
once	TRBV13	-	TRBJ2-1	CASSLEAGYNEQFF	TGTGCCAGCAGCTTAGAGGCTGGGTACAATGAGCAGTTCTTC
few	TRBV9	-	TRBJ2-3	CASSVAYTLADTQYF	TGTGCCAGCAGCGTAGCTTATACGTTAGCGGATACGCAGTATTTT
few	TRBV9	-	TRBJ2-2	CASSVLGSGGELFF	TGTGCCAGCAGCGTATTAGGGAGCGGAGGGGAGCTGTTTTTT
few	TRBV15	-	TRBJ2-1	CATSETGSYNEQFF	TGTGCCACCAGCGAAACAGGGTCCTACAATGAGCAGTTCTTC
-	TRBV5-1	-	TRBJ2-7	CASSLSPSYEQYF	TGCGCCAGCAGCTTAAGCCCTTCCTACGAGCAGTACTTC
-	TRBV7-3	TRBD1	TRBJ1-5	CASSLGGTGGQPQHF	TGTGCCAGCAGCTTAGGTGGGACAGGAGGGCAGCCCCAGCATTTT
-	TRBV27	TRBD1	TRBJ2-7	CASSVFGTGEFSYEQYF	TGTGCCAGCAGTGTATTCGGGACAGGGGAATTTTCCTACGAGCAGTACTTC
few	TRBV29-1	TRBD1	TRBJ2-5	CSVGAGTGDAVGTQYF	TGCAGCGTTGGCGCCGGGACAGGGGACGCGGTAGGGACCCAGTACTTC